This T cell receptor (beta chain) came from a study of regulatory T cells in long-lasting Graves disease. Background on the study: Newly diagnosed Graves' patients took antithyroid drugs under 3 months. Regarding the study as a whole: Having few samples may have compromised the accuracy. Reduced TCR diversity was observed in persistent Graves' patients versus newly diagnosed patients.

Time point noted: newly diagnosed GD, antithyroid drugs for less than 3 months. Construction of the TCR library relied on RNA isolated from PBMCs. Many counts were recorded for this clonotype. The antigen is not known. V lost 4 bases to trimming and J lost 4 bases, with 13 bases between them. Germline CDR1 reads LGHDT; CDR2 reads YNNKEL (reference sequence). The CDR3 length is 14 residues. Arm-PCR of CDR3 regions and iRepertoire HTBI primers were the basis on which TCR beta libraries were built. TCRdb processed the multiplex PCR reads anew with MiXCR; each CDR3 protein has one entry. The table lists about 500,000 distinct CDR3 sequences, 12% of them singletons. These data also featured in a second study, about T cells in Graves' hyperthyroidism and ophthalmopathy. That source reports: No ophthalmopathy progression within 18 months constituted stable Graves' hyperthyroidism.

The chain recombines TRBV3-1 with TRBJ1-2, with D possibly matching TRBD1 (6 bases). The sequence was obtained from a woman aged 25 to 39 with Graves disease. Sequences were derived from peripheral blood mononuclear cells (PBMCs), sampled at new diagnosis, from a patient treated with antithyroid drugs. The CDR3 reads CASSPADSFYGYTF. The CDR3 coding sequence is TGTGCCAGCAGCCCCGCGGACAGCTTCTATGGCTACACCTTC.